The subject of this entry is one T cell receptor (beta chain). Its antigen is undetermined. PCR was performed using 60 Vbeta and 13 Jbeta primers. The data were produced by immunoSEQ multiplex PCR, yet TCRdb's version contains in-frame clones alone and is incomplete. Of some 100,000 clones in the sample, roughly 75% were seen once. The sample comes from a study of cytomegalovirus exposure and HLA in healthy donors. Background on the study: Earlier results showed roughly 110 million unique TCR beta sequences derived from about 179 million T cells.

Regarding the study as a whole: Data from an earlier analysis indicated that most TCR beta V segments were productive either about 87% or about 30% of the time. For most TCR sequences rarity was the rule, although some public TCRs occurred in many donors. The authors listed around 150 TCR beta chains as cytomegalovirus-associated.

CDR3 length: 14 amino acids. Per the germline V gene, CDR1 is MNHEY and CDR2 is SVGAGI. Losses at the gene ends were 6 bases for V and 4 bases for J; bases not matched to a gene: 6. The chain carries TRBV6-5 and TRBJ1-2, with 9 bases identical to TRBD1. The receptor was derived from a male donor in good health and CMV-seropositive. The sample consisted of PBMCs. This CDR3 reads CASRLGQGTYGYTF. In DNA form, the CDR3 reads TGTGCCAGCAGACTGGGACAGGGAACCTATGGCTACACCTTC.